The rows below give T cell receptor beta chains drawn from one sample of a study of T cells in Graves' hyperthyroidism and ophthalmopathy. TCRdb called the multiplex PCR reads again in MiXCR, with one record for every CDR3 protein. The sample lists about 560,000 distinct CDR3 sequences; over 15% were seen once. The sample was blood. The receptors derive from a woman aged 18-35 years with Graves' hyperthyroidism. Each CDR3 is given with its conserved first and last residue. The order of the fields is D gene, V gene, clone size, J gene, CDR3 DNA, CDR3 protein. D genes are given only for firm matches. Clone sizes are given selectively: once, few, many, or a class where the clone is expanded.

D: -
V: TRBV24-1
size: -
J: TRBJ2-3
DNA: TGTGCCACCTCAAGATCAATAGACGACAACACAGATACGCAGTATTTT
CDR3: CATSRSIDDNTDTQYF

D: -
V: TRBV7-8
size: -
J: TRBJ1-4
DNA: TGTGCCAGCACCAGGGTAAATGAAAAACTGTTTTTT
CDR3: CASTRVNEKLFF

D: -
V: TRBV25-1
size: few
J: TRBJ1-2
DNA: TGTGCCAGCAGTGAGCCGGGAGGTAACTATGGCTACACCTTC
CDR3: CASSEPGGNYGYTF

D: -
V: TRBV30
size: few
J: TRBJ2-2
DNA: TGTGCCTGGAGAAGGGGGACTGTCACCGGGGAGCTGTTTTTT
CDR3: CAWRRGTVTGELFF

D: -
V: TRBV20-1
size: many
J: TRBJ1-4
DNA: TGCAGTGCTAGTGGTCCGTATAATGAAAAACTGTTTTTT
CDR3: CSASGPYNEKLFF

D: -
V: TRBV12-3/TRBV12-4
size: many
J: TRBJ2-1
DNA: TGTGCCAGCAGTTTAGTGGACAGACCCAATGAGCAGTTCTTC
CDR3: CASSLVDRPNEQFF

D: -
V: TRBV10-3
size: many
J: TRBJ2-7
DNA: TGTGCCATCAGTGAGGGGACACGTAGCTCCTACGAGCAGTACTTC
CDR3: CAISEGTRSSYEQYF

D: -
V: TRBV12-3/TRBV12-4
size: many
J: TRBJ1-1
DNA: TGTGCCAGCAGTTCCCGGGGATTGAACACTGAAGCTTTCTTT
CDR3: CASSSRGLNTEAFF

D: -
V: TRBV12-3/TRBV12-4
size: few
J: TRBJ1-1
DNA: TGTGCCAGCGGGACCCGGTCGCTGAACACTGAAGCTTTCTTT
CDR3: CASGTRSLNTEAFF

D: -
V: TRBV2
size: -
J: TRBJ2-5
DNA: TGTGCCAGCAGTGAAAAGCAGGGCTCCGAGACCCAGTACTTC
CDR3: CASSEKQGSETQYF

D: -
V: TRBV7-2
size: many
J: TRBJ1-3
DNA: TGTGCCAGCAGCTCCCCCCCGTGGCGTGGAAACACCATATATTTT
CDR3: CASSSPPWRGNTIYF

D: -
V: TRBV30
size: many
J: TRBJ1-1
DNA: TGTGCCTGGAGTGTATCGAAGGAGTGGAACACTGAAGCTTTCTTT
CDR3: CAWSVSKEWNTEAFF

D: -
V: TRBV20-1
size: many
J: TRBJ2-3
DNA: TGCAGTGCCCCTGGGGAGCCTACGCAGTATTTT
CDR3: CSAPGEPTQYF

D: -
V: TRBV12-3/TRBV12-4
size: few
J: TRBJ2-2
DNA: TGTGCCAGCAGTCCCCCCTGGGATTACGGGGAGCTGTTTTTT
CDR3: CASSPPWDYGELFF

D: TRBD1
V: TRBV13
size: many
J: TRBJ1-1
DNA: TGTGCCAGCAGCTTAGCAAACAGGGGTGCTTTCTTT
CDR3: CASSLANRGAFF

D: -
V: TRBV19
size: -
J: TRBJ1-5
DNA: TGTGCCAGTAGTATCGGCAGCTTCAATCAGCCCCAGCATTTT
CDR3: CASSIGSFNQPQHF

D: -
V: TRBV9
size: -
J: TRBJ1-1
DNA: TGTGCCAGCAGCGTAGTACGAGGGTTGAACACTGAAGCTTTCTTT
CDR3: CASSVVRGLNTEAFF

D: -
V: TRBV9
size: -
J: TRBJ2-1
DNA: TGTGCCGGCAGCCCCAGCAGGAATGAGCAGTTCTTC
CDR3: CAGSPSRNEQFF

D: TRBD2
V: TRBV4-2
size: few
J: TRBJ2-3
DNA: TGTGCCAGCAGCAACGACGGGACTAGGGGCACAGATACGCAGTATTTT
CDR3: CASSNDGTRGTDTQYF

D: TRBD2
V: TRBV3-1
size: -
J: TRBJ2-2
DNA: TGTGCCAGCAGCAAAGGGACTAGCATCCGGGAGCTGTTTTTT
CDR3: CASSKGTSIRELFF

D: TRBD2
V: TRBV6-1
size: few
J: TRBJ2-2
DNA: TGTGCCAGCAGTGAAACTAGCGCGGTAACCGGGGAGCTGTTTTTT
CDR3: CASSETSAVTGELFF

D: TRBD2
V: TRBV20-1
size: many
J: TRBJ2-4
DNA: TGCAGGGCCGGGACCAGCGGGAGTGGAACCAAAAACATTCAGTACTTC
CDR3: CRAGTSGSGTKNIQYF

D: -
V: TRBV12-3/TRBV12-4
size: many
J: TRBJ1-2
DNA: TGTGCCAGCAGTTTCGGCCGCCATAGTATCGGCTACACCTTC
CDR3: CASSFGRHSIGYTF

D: -
V: TRBV9
size: few
J: TRBJ2-5
DNA: TGTGCCAGCAGCGTACTGAGTGGAAGACAAGAGACCCAGTACTTC
CDR3: CASSVLSGRQETQYF

D: -
V: TRBV7-6
size: -
J: TRBJ1-1
DNA: TGTGCCAGCAGCTTAGATATCCGAGCTGAAGCTTTCTTT
CDR3: CASSLDIRAEAFF